This entry features one T cell receptor (beta chain) sequence. As yet, its antigen is unknown. This sample is drawn from a study of cytomegalovirus exposure and HLA in healthy donors. Findings and limits, study-wide: According to the study, 160 or so TCR beta chains were cytomegalovirus-associated.

Use of 60 Vbeta and 13 Jbeta primers characterized the PCR. Libraries were prepared by immunoSEQ multiplex PCR; TCRdb keeps only in-frame clonotypes and omits some of them. This table has just over 150,000 clones, roughly 80% appearing once. CDR1 and CDR2 (germline): MNHEY, SVGAGI. J gave up 0 bases and V 5 bases, and 5 bases lay outside the gene matches. The CDR3 runs to 15 residues. The clonotype was recovered from a woman in her thirties or forties in good health and CMV-seronegative. Sample: PBMCs. The V call is TRBV6-5, the J call TRBJ1-1; TRBD1 matches 8 bases. The CDR3 spells CASSRGDRLNTEAFF. DNA of the CDR3: TGTGCCAGCAGTCGGGGGGACAGGTTGAACACTGAAGCTTTCTTT.